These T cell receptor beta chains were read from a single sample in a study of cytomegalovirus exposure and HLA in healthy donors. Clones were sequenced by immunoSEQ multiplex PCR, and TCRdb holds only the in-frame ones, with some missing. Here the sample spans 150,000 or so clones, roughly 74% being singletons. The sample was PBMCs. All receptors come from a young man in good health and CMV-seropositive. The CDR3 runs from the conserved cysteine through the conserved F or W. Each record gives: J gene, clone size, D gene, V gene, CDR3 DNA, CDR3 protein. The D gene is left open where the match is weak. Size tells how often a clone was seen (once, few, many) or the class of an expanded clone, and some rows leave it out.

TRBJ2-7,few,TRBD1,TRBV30,TGTGCCTGGAGTTCAACAGGGGGCCGACGGTACGAGCAGTACTTC,CAWSSTGGRRYEQYF
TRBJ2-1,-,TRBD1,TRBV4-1,TGCGCCAGCAGCCAAGAGACAGGGCTATACAATGAGCAGTTCTTC,CASSQETGLYNEQFF
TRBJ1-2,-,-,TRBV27,TGTGCCAGCAGTACGACAGCCGGTTCTTATGGCTACACCTTC,CASSTTAGSYGYTF
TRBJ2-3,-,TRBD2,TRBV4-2,TGTGCCAGCAGCCAAGGTGGGACTAGCGGGAAGTATACGCAGTATTTT,CASSQGGTSGKYTQYF
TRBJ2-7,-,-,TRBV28,TGTGCCAGCAGTCTACCGGGCGGGACCTACGAGCAGTACTTC,CASSLPGGTYEQYF
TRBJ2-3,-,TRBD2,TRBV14,TGTGCCAGCAGCCTCCCGGGACTAGCGGGGGGAGATACGCAGTATTTT,CASSLPGLAGGDTQYF
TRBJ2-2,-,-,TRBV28,TGTGCCAGCAGTTTACGTGGGCCCACCGGGGAGCTGTTTTTT,CASSLRGPTGELFF
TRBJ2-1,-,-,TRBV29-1,TGCAGCGTTGAAACCGGGACACACAATGAGCAGTTCTTC,CSVETGTHNEQFF
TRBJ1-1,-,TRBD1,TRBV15,TGTGCCACCAGCAATCTGGGGAGGACAGGGTCCATGAACACTGAAGCTTTCTTT,CATSNLGRTGSMNTEAFF
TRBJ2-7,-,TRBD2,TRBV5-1,TGCGCCAGCAGCCCGGAGACTAGCGGGGGCTACGAGCAGTACTTC,CASSPETSGGYEQYF
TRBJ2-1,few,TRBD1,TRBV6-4,TGTGCCAGCAGTTTAATACCGGGACAGATTTTGGTCTTC,CASSLIPGQILVF
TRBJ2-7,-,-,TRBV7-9,TGTGCCAGCAGTTCGGGACAATCCTACGAGCAGTACTTC,CASSSGQSYEQYF
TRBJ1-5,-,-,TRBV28,TGTGCCAGCAGTCACCTGACAGCTAGCAATCAGCCCCAGCATTTT,CASSHLTASNQPQHF
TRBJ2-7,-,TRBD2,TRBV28,TGTGCCAGCAGTCCCCGACTAGCGGGTCACTACGAGCAGTACTTC,CASSPRLAGHYEQYF
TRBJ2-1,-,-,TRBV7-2,TGTGCCAGCAGCTTAGATTCCGGAGCCGGGAGCTGGTACAATGAGCAGTTCTTC,CASSLDSGAGSWYNEQFF
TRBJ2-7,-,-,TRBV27,TGTGCCAGCAGTTTCGCGGGGTCCTACGAGCAGTACTTC,CASSFAGSYEQYF
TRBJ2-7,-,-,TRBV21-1,TGTGCCAGCAGCCCTGCTCGGTCCGAGCAGTACTTC,CASSPARSEQYF
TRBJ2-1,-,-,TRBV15,TGTGCCACCAGCAGAGACGAGGATGAGCAGTTCTTC,CATSRDEDEQFF
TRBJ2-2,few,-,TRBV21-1,TGTGCCAGCAGCAAAAGTTCGACAGGGGCCACCGGGGAGCTGTTTTTT,CASSKSSTGATGELFF
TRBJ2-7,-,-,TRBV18,TGTGCCAGCTCACCAATAACTACAGCGGACGAGCAGTACTTC,CASSPITTADEQYF
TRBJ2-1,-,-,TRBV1,TGCACCAGCAGCCAAGTCACTAGCGGGAGCTCCTACAATGAGCAGTTCTTC,CTSSQVTSGSSYNEQFF
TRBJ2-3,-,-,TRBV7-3,TGTGCCAGCAGCTTAATGCCTGGGGTCGGGAGCGCAGATACGCAGTATTTT,CASSLMPGVGSADTQYF
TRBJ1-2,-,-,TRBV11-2,TGTGCCAGCAGCTCAGGGTTCGAGGGCTACACCTTC,CASSSGFEGYTF
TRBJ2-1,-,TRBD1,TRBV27,TGTGCCAGCAGTAGGGGGACAGGTGCTAATGAGCAGTTCTTC,CASSRGTGANEQFF
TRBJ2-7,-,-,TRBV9,TGTGCCAGCAGCGTAGACCCCAGGGGATCCTCCTACGAGCAGTACTTC,CASSVDPRGSSYEQYF
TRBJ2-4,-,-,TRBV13,TGTGCCAGCAGCTTTGACACCGACCTAGCCAAAAACATTCAGTACTTC,CASSFDTDLAKNIQYF
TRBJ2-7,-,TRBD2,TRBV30,TGTGCCTGGAGTGGGGGAGCGGGAGGCTACGAGCAGTACTTC,CAWSGGAGGYEQYF
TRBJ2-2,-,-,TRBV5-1,TGCGCCAGCAAAGCATCCGTTTACACCGGGGAGCTGTTTTTT,CASKASVYTGELFF
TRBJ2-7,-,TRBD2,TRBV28,TGTGCCAGCCATCGCCGGGACTACTCAGTATTAGAGCAGTACTTC,CASHRRDYSVLEQYF
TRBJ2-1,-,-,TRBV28,TGTGCCAGCAGTTTAGCGGGGAACAATGAGCAGTTCTTC,CASSLAGNNEQFF
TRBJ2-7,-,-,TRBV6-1,TGTGCCAGCAGCGGGACATACGCCTACGAGCAGTACTTC,CASSGTYAYEQYF
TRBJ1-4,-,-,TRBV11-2,TGTGCCAGCAGCTTATTGGCGGGGGGTACAACTAATGAAAAACTGTTTTTT,CASSLLAGGTTNEKLFF
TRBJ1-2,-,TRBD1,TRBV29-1,TGCAGCGCCCATTCCGGGACAGACAATAACTATGGCTACACCTTC,CSAHSGTDNNYGYTF
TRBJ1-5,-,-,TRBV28,TGTGCCAGCAGTTTACTTGATCAGCCCCAGCATTTT,CASSLLDQPQHF
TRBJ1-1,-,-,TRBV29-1,TGCAGCGCAGGACACATGAACACTGAAGCTTTCTTT,CSAGHMNTEAFF
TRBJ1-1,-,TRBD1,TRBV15,TGTGCCACCAGCAGACCTCCGGGACAGGGGAACACTGAAGCTTTCTTT,CATSRPPGQGNTEAFF
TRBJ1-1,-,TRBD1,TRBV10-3,TGTGCCATCAGTGAAGGACAGGACCTCCGTGGAGCTTTCTTT,CAISEGQDLRGAFF
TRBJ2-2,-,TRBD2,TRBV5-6,TGTGCCAGCAGCTCTCTAGCGGGAGGGCGGACCGGGGAGCTGTTTTTT,CASSSLAGGRTGELFF
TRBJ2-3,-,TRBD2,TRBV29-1,TGCAGCGGTAGCGGGGGGAGCACAGATACGCAGTATTTT,CSGSGGSTDTQYF
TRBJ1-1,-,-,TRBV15,TGTGCCACCAGCAGAGGCGACACGCGCGACACTGAAGCTTTCTTT,CATSRGDTRDTEAFF
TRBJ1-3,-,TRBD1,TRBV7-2,TGTGCCAGCAGCCAGATGGGACAGGTTGGAAACACCATATATTTT,CASSQMGQVGNTIYF
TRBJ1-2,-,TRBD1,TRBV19,TGTGCCAGTAGTATCGGACAGGGGGCTTTCTATGGCTACACCTTC,CASSIGQGAFYGYTF
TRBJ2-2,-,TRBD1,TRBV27,TGTGCCACCCTAGACAGGGAGAACACCGGGGAGCTGTTTTTT,CATLDRENTGELFF
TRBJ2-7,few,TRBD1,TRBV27,TGTGCCAGCAGTGAAGGGGGCGGCCTGGCCTACGAGCAGTACTTC,CASSEGGGLAYEQYF
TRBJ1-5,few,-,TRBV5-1,TGCGCCAGCAGCATGGGGGCAGATGCCAATCAGCCCCAGCATTTT,CASSMGADANQPQHF
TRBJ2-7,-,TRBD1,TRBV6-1,TGTGCCAGCAGTCCCGGGACAGTTTACGAGCAGTACTTC,CASSPGTVYEQYF
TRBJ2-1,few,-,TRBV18,TGTGCCAGCTCACTTAGGGGTGAGCAGTTCTTC,CASSLRGEQFF
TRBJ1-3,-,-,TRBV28,TGTGCCAGCAGTTTCGAGAGACACTCTGGAAACACCATATATTTT,CASSFERHSGNTIYF